Sequencing of this T cell receptor beta chain was carried out in a study of blood T cell repertoires in COVID-19. About the research overall: The United States, Italy and Spain were the sources of the acute and convalescent COVID-19 samples. In each case, the material was cDNA or gDNA derived from T cells, B-cell-depleted T cells, or PBMCs.

Trimming pared 2 bases from V and 0 bases from J, leaving 9 bases between. Germline-derived CDR1 and CDR2 are MNHEY and SMNVEV (reference sequence). The CDR3 has 15 amino acids. Methods used by the authors: Reference gene primer amplification in the assay estimated nucleated cell counts. Method: immunoSEQ multiplex PCR; TCRdb's copy keeps in-frame clones and lacks some. That table supplies the V and J calls and clone size; D and trimming were determined from the DNA. The sample holds around 65,000 clones, 80% to 90% seen once. The sequencing sample was made of peripheral blood. The chain couples TRBV27 to TRBJ2-3; D unclear. This TCR came from a human donor in a cohort sampled during active COVID-19. The CDR3 sequence is CASSLESASTDTQYF. CDR3 DNA sequence: TGTGCCAGCAGTTTAGAAAGCGCCAGCACAGATACGCAGTATTTT.